These 27 T cell receptor beta chains were sequenced from one sample in a study of blood T cell repertoires in COVID-19. Sequenced by immunoSEQ multiplex PCR; TCRdb stores in-frame clones only, minus some. Here the sample spans 200,000 to 300,000 clones, more than 70% being singletons. The sample taken for sequencing was peripheral blood. Receptors originate from a woman older than 75 with COVID-19, enrolled during active disease.

This sequence joins TRBV10-2 and TRBJ2-1; tentative D call: TRBD1 (5 bases). Germline values: CDR1 WSHSY, CDR2 SAAADI. Trimming left V 8 bases short and J 8 bases short, with 13 bases between. The CDR3 has 12 amino acids. The CDR3, as DNA: TGCGCCAGCGGGTGGGGCGGAGATGAGCAGTTCTTC. It codes for CASGWGGDEQFF.

This clone was observed a single time. CDR3 nucleotides: TGTGCCACCAGCTTCGGGGAACTCTATGGCTACACCTTC. This gives the protein CATSFGELYGYTF. The V call is TRBV15, the J call TRBJ1-2; no definite D call. Trimming cost V 5 bases and J 4 bases, with 11 bases left between them. The CDR3 extends over 13 amino acids. Germline assignment: CDR1 LNHNV and CDR2 YYDKDF (reference sequence).

This chain joins TRBV5-1 and TRBJ1-6; the match to TRBD1 covers 10 bases. With V trimmed by 6 bases and J by 10 bases, 19 bases remained unmatched. Germline V gene sequence: CDR1 SGHRS, CDR2 YFSETQ. This CDR3 region has 18 residues. For the CDR3, the DNA is TGCGCCAGCAACCCCCGGACGGGACAGGGGATGTGGGGATCACCCCTCCACTTT. This codes for CASNPRTGQGMWGSPLHF.

CDR3: CASSGQGINEELFF. DNA for the CDR3: TGCGCCAGCAGCGGGCAGGGGATAAATGAGGAACTGTTTTTT. This chain links TRBV10-1 with TRBJ1-4; TRBD1 might be the D (6 bases). V was shortened by 6 bases and J by 12 bases, with 20 bases between the two germline ends. Germline V gives CDR1 WNHNN, CDR2 SYGVQD (reference sequence). This CDR3 spans 14 amino acids.

The chain recombines TRBV5-6 with TRBJ1-5; D is undetermined. Germline lookup yields CDR1 SGHDT and CDR2 YYEEEE. The germline V and J ends were trimmed by 0 bases and 5 bases, with 3 bases remaining between them. The CDR3 runs 12 residues. Written as DNA, the CDR3 is TGTGCCAGCAGCTTGGCAGATCAGCCCCAGCATTTT. It is translated as CASSLADQPQHF.

This chain links TRBV18 with TRBJ1-1; TRBD1 matches at 7 bases. Germline-derived CDR1 and CDR2 are KGHSH and LQKENI. This CDR3 is 13 amino acids long. V lost 5 bases and J lost 4; bases outside the gene matches: 4. The CDR3 coding sequence is TGTGCCAGCTCAACAGGGGTTGGCACTGAAGCTTTCTTT. As protein: CASSTGVGTEAFF. Variable domain in full (rest from reference TRBV18 and TRBJ1-1): NAGVMQNPRHLVRRRGQEARLRCSPMKGHSHVYWYRQLPEEGLKFMVYLQKENIIDESGMPKERFSAEFPKEGPSILRIQQVVRGDSAAYFCASSTGVGTEAFFGQGTRLTVV.

In this sample, this clone turned up a few times. The chain combines TRBV7-2 with TRBJ2-5; 7 bases line up with TRBD2. The length of the CDR3 is 15 residues. The germline V gene encodes CDR1 SGHTA and CDR2 FQGNSA. With V trimmed by 0 bases and J by 1 base, 2 bases remained unmatched. This CDR3 is CASSLAAGSQETQYF. The CDR3 DNA follows: TGTGCCAGCAGCTTAGCAGCGGGGAGCCAAGAGACCCAGTACTTC.

This clone was seen a single time. The J gene is TRBJ2-5, the V gene TRBV5-1; TRBD1 is a possible D gene (6 bases). The CDR3 runs to 15 residues. CDR1 and CDR2 (germline): SGHRS, YFSETQ. Deletions cut 4 bases from V and 4 bases from J, with 17 bases between. The chain's CDR3 is CASSLNWGPPETQYF. In DNA, the CDR3 is TGCGCCAGCAGCCTGAATTGGGGGCCGCCAGAGACCCAGTACTTC.

The chain couples TRBV28 to TRBJ2-5, with 7 bases fitting TRBD2. Germline values: CDR1 MDHEN, CDR2 SYDVKM. V lost 2 bases, J lost 4 bases, and 16 bases stayed unmatched. The CDR3 has 18 amino acids. Here the CDR3 DNA reads TGTGCCAGCAGTTTAGGGAGGGCTTTTGGGAATTCGGGAGAGACCCAGTACTTC. Amino acid sequence: CASSLGRAFGNSGETQYF.

CDR3 sequence (DNA): TGTGCCAGCAGCTCACCTCGGACAGCAAACTATGGCTACACCTTC. Its protein is CASSSPRTANYGYTF. The J gene is TRBJ1-2, the V gene TRBV27, with D maybe TRBD1 (6 bases). Trimming removed 6 bases at V and 2 bases at J, with 16 bases between. Germline V CDR1 and CDR2: MNHEY, SMNVEV (reference sequence). The CDR3 runs to 15 residues.

In this sample, this clone turned up once. The rearrangement links TRBV19 to TRBJ2-3; weak D call: TRBD2 (5 bases). CDR1 is LNHDA and CDR2 is SQIVND in the germline V gene (reference sequence). The CDR3 spans 15 residues. Trimming cost V 1 base and J 5 bases, with 13 bases left between them. CDR3 sequence reads: CASSIVTGNGDTQYF. The DNA of the CDR3 is TGTGCCAGTAGTATAGTAACGGGAAACGGAGATACGCAGTATTTT.

This clone has only one observation. The chain employs TRBV5-1 and TRBJ2-5; maybe TRBD1 (6 bases). With 3 bases removed from V and 4 bases from J, the gap between germline ends came to 13 bases. This CDR3 is built from 14 residues. Germline V lookup: CDR1 SGHRS, CDR2 YFSETQ. CDR3 nucleotide sequence: TGCGCCAGCAGCTCGCAGGGGCGTCTAGAGACCCAGTACTTC. Residues: CASSSQGRLETQYF.

This sequence joins TRBV18 and TRBJ1-2; D is unresolved. The CDR3 has 15 residues. V gave up 3 bases and J gave up 6 bases, with 17 bases separating them. The germline V gene encodes CDR1 KGHSH and CDR2 LQKENI. Here the CDR3 reads CASSPLAGSGHGYTF. CDR3 DNA sequence: TGTGCCAGCTCACCCCTTGCGGGGTCCGGCCATGGCTACACCTTC. Drawing the rest from reference TRBV18 and TRBJ1-2, the complete variable domain is NAGVMQNPRHLVRRRGQEARLRCSPMKGHSHVYWYRQLPEEGLKFMVYLQKENIIDESGMPKERFSAEFPKEGPSILRIQQVVRGDSAAYFCASSPLAGSGHGYTFGSGTRLTVV.

This rearrangement joins TRBV3-1 (or the pseudogene TRBV3-2) to TRBJ1-1; D might be TRBD1 (5 bases). The CDR3 extends over 16 amino acids. Germline V lookup: CDR1 LGHDT, CDR2 YNNKEL (reference sequence). V was clipped by 1 base and J by 0 bases, with 12 bases between them. CDR3: CASSQGEGLLNTEAFF. The CDR3 nucleotides are TGTGCCAGCAGCCAAGGGGAGGGACTTTTGAACACTGAAGCTTTCTTT.

This rearrangement joins TRBV5-1 to TRBJ1-2; the D gene is possibly TRBD1 (6 bases). The CDR3 runs to 16 residues. Germline CDR1 SGHRS, CDR2 YFSETQ. V lost 4 bases to trimming and J lost 3 bases, with 19 bases between them. Written as DNA, the CDR3 is TGCGCCAGCAGCCGGAGGGGAGGGGGACCTGACTATGGCTACACCTTC. It is translated as CASSRRGGGPDYGYTF.

The J gene is TRBJ2-7, the V gene TRBV6-2 or TRBV6-3; 7 bases are a match to TRBD2. The length of the CDR3 is 16 residues. The germline V gene has CDR1 MNHEY and CDR2 SVGEGT. V trimming: 0 bases; J trimming: 1 base; junction bases outside the gene matches: 6. This chain's CDR3 is CASSYSGGGRSYEQYF. The CDR3 DNA reads TGTGCCAGCAGTTACTCCGGCGGGGGTAGGTCCTACGAGCAGTACTTC.

This clone was counted a single time. The chain employs TRBV18 and TRBJ1-6; unclear D gene. Between the trimmed V and J ends, which lost 2 bases and 0 bases, there was a span of 8 bases. The CDR3 length is 16 residues. Germline V gene data show CDR1 as KGHSH and CDR2 as LQKENI. CDR3 bases: TGTGCCAGCTCACCAATCACGAGCTCCTATAATTCACCCCTCCACTTT. It translates to CASSPITSSYNSPLHF.

This chain uses TRBV15 with TRBJ2-5, with a weak D call TRBD2 (5 bases). The germline gives CDR1 LNHNV, CDR2 YYDKDF (reference sequence). CDR3 length: 17 amino acids. The V and J ends lost 2 bases and 1 base respectively, with 17 bases between them. The CDR3 loop reads CATSRLTLGGGQETQYF. The CDR3, as DNA: TGTGCCACCAGCAGATTAACGCTTGGAGGTGGCCAAGAGACCCAGTACTTC.

The rearrangement uses TRBV5-1 and TRBJ1-5, with TRBD1 as a possible D gene (5 bases). This CDR3 has 15 amino acids. V was clipped by 2 bases and J by 0 bases, with 9 bases between them. Germline-derived CDR1 and CDR2 are SGHRS and YFSETQ. The CDR3 loop is CASSLGHDSNQPQHF. The CDR3 DNA sequence: TGCGCCAGCAGCTTAGGACACGATAGCAATCAGCCCCAGCATTTT. Full variable domain (outside the CDR3, taken from reference TRBV5-1 and TRBJ1-5): KAGVTQTPRYLIKTRGQQVTLSCSPISGHRSVSWYQQTPGQGLQFLFEYFSETQRNKGNFPGRFSGRQFSNSRSEMNVSTLELGDSALYLCASSLGHDSNQPQHFGDGTRLSIL.

The CDR3 DNA follows: TGCGCCAGCAGCCAAGTTAGCGGGGGGCCAGATACGCAGTATTTT. It specifies CASSQVSGGPDTQYF. The chain links TRBV4-3 to TRBJ2-3; 10 bases map to TRBD2. The CDR3 sequence is 15 residues long. Germline V gene data show CDR1 as LGHNA and CDR2 as YSLEER. With V trimmed by 1 base and J by 4 bases, 2 bases remained unmatched.

The chain uses TRBV5-1 and TRBJ2-4, with 12 bases identical to TRBD1. Germline CDR1 and CDR2: SGHRS and YFSETQ. The V gene end was trimmed by 0 bases and the J gene end by 7 bases; junction bases not matched to a gene: 8. The CDR3 spans 17 residues. CDR3 loop: CASSLDGTGGAGNIQYF. CDR3 DNA: TGCGCCAGCAGCTTGGACGGGACAGGGGGCGCGGGGAACATTCAGTACTTC.

This chain uses TRBV18 with TRBJ1-4, with a possible D match to TRBD1 (5 bases). The germline CDR1 and CDR2 sequences are KGHSH and LQKENI. The CDR3 spans 15 residues. V lost 3 bases and J lost 8, with 16 bases in between. The CDR3: CASSPAGPTREKLFF. DNA for the CDR3: TGTGCCAGCTCACCTGCGGGACCCACTAGGGAAAAACTGTTTTTT.

CDR3 loop: CASSPVAGNTIYF. DNA of the CDR3: TGTGCCAGCAGCCCCGTAGCTGGAAACACCATATATTTT. The chain has TRBV11-2 and TRBJ1-3; no clear D. The CDR3 spans 13 residues. V lost 5 bases and J lost 2, with 7 bases in between. The germline V gene has CDR1 SGHAT and CDR2 FQNNGV.

J is TRBJ2-7 and V is TRBV18; perhaps TRBD1 as D (5 bases). The germline gives CDR1 KGHSH, CDR2 LQKENI. This CDR3 contains 13 residues. The germline V and J ends were trimmed by 4 bases and 6 bases, with 13 bases remaining between them. The CDR3 sequence is CASSQTGSPEQYV. The CDR3 DNA reads TGTGCCAGCTCACAAACAGGATCCCCCGAGCAGTACGTC.

Details on this clone: Other DNA variants within this sample encode the same CDR3. J is TRBJ2-1 and V is TRBV6-6, with TRBD2 matching over 9 bases. With 2 bases clipped from V and 4 bases from J, the junction kept 3 bases outside the gene matches. The CDR3 spans 15 residues. From germline, CDR1 is MNHNY and CDR2 SVGAGI (reference sequence). The CDR3 here is CASSYLRGGYNEQFF. The CDR3 nucleotides are TGTGCCAGCAGTTACCTGCGGGGGGGTTACAATGAGCAGTTCTTC.

The chain combines TRBV6-5 with TRBJ1-5; TRBD1 matches at 8 bases. The V segment lost 8 bases and the J segment 3 bases; nucleotides outside the gene matches: 3. Germline V lookup: CDR1 MNHEY, CDR2 SVGAGI. The CDR3 covers 13 residues. CDR3 in DNA: TGTGCCAGCCAACAGGGGGTCAATCAGCCCCAGCATTTT. Protein: CASQQGVNQPQHF.

The chain has TRBV19 and TRBJ1-5; no reliable D call. Germline V gives CDR1 LNHDA, CDR2 SQIVND (reference sequence). The CDR3 loop spans 13 amino acids. V gave up 6 bases and J gave up 5 bases, with 11 bases separating them. This CDR3 reads CASSPPPDQPQHF. CDR3 sequence (DNA): TGTGCCAGTAGCCCTCCCCCCGATCAGCCCCAGCATTTT.